This TCR beta chain was identified during a study of regulatory T cells in long-lasting Graves disease. Whole-study findings and limits: TCR diversity was lower in persistent Graves' patients (versus newly diagnosed ones). Among samples with persistent disease, TRBV28, TRBJ1-2 and TRBJ2-5 were favored. Investigators studied peripheral blood only, not thyroid tissue.

CDR3 regions were amplified by Arm-PCR using iRepertoire HTBI primers to build TCR beta libraries. TCRdb reanalysed the multiplex PCR reads using MiXCR and keeps one entry per CDR3 protein. The data show hundreds of thousands of distinct CDR3 sequences, less than 20% seen once. The CDR3 is 15 residues long. Between the trimmed V and J ends, which lost 3 bases and 8 bases, there was a span of 17 bases. Germline assignment: CDR1 KGHDR and CDR2 SFDVKD. Time point denoted: newly diagnosed GD, antithyroid drugs for less than 3 months. The TCR library was prepared using RNA isolated from PBMCs. Details on this clonotype: Antigen: not known.

These data were likewise used in another study, on T cells in Graves' hyperthyroidism and ophthalmopathy.

The sequence was obtained from a young woman with Graves disease. The input for sequencing was peripheral blood mononuclear cells (PBMCs), taken at new diagnosis, from a patient treated with antithyroid drugs. The rearrangement links TRBV24-1 to TRBJ2-3, with a tentative D call TRBD1 (6 bases). This chain's CDR3 is CATSDKIAGQSTQYF. The DNA of the CDR3 is TGTGCCACCAGTGATAAAATCGCAGGACAGAGTACGCAGTATTTT.